The 19 T cell receptor beta chains given below trace back to one sample, sequenced in a study of T cells in Graves' hyperthyroidism and ophthalmopathy. TCR beta CDR3 regions were amplified from RNA transcripts. A set of HTBI primers served as the primers for a first-round RT-PCR of the TCR CDR3. One entry per CDR3 protein, called by TCRdb with MiXCR from the multiplex PCR reads. The table includes approximately 380,000 distinct CDR3 sequences, over 11% detected once. The sequencing sample was made of blood. These receptors originate from a man in his fifties with Graves' ophthalmopathy.

The chain recombines TRBV5-8 with TRBJ2-4; 8 nucleotides agree with TRBD2. V lost 1 base to trimming and J lost 1 base; unmatched junction nucleotides: 16. CDR1 is SGHTS, CDR2 YDEGEE, per germline. The CDR3 sequence is 20 residues long. As DNA, the CDR3 is TGTGCCAGCAGCTTGATGTTTGAGCGGGAGTTGCCCTATGCCAAAAACATTCAGTACTTC. This encodes CASSLMFERELPYAKNIQYF.

This clonotype was observed many times. V usage is TRBV30 and J usage is TRBJ2-7, with TRBD1 matching 8 bases. This CDR3 contains 14 residues. With V trimmed by 1 base and J by 2 bases, 4 bases remained unmatched. The germline V gene has CDR1 GTSNPN and CDR2 SVGIG (reference sequence). The CDR3 nucleotides read TGTGCCTGGAGTGGCCAGACAGGGGCCTACGAGCAGTACTTC. Translation: CAWSGQTGAYEQYF.

In this sample, this clonotype turned up a few times. The chain recombines TRBV6-1 with TRBJ2-7; D gene uncertain. The V gene's germline CDR1 is MNHNS and CDR2 SASEGT. Trimming stripped 0 bases from V and 4 bases from J, with 7 bases between. The CDR3 contains 13 residues. CDR3 nucleotides: TGTGCCAGCAGTGAAGCTAAGGTTTACGAGCAGTACTTC. Translation: CASSEAKVYEQYF.

Of note for this clonotype: This clone may be a read error of a much larger clone one base away. The gene calls are TRBV20-1 and TRBJ2-7, with TRBD1 identical over 9 bases. The CDR3 runs to 13 residues. With 5 bases clipped from V and 4 bases from J, the junction kept 6 bases outside the gene matches. Germline V CDR1 and CDR2: DFQATT, SNEGSKA (reference sequence). CDR3 residues: CSAGQGRDYEQYF. The CDR3 nucleotides read TGCAGTGCTGGACAGGGGCGGGATTACGAGCAGTACTTC.

This clonotype was seen ten or more times. The J gene is TRBJ2-3, the V gene TRBV28; 9 bases fit TRBD2. Germline V CDR1 and CDR2: MDHEN, SYDVKM. With V trimmed by 6 bases and J by 4 bases, 17 bases remained unmatched. The CDR3 has 18 amino acids. The CDR3 loop reads CASSPGLLAGVRADTQYF. The DNA for the CDR3 is TGTGCCAGCAGCCCTGGGCTGTTAGCGGGAGTGAGGGCAGATACGCAGTATTTT.

Points on this clonotype: This may be a read error: a much more frequent sequence differs by one nucleotide. The CDR3 bases are TGCGCCAGCAGCCCACTAGCGAGAGGTCGTAACGAGCAGTACTTC. It yields the protein CASSPLARGRNEQYF. The chain recombines TRBV5-1 with TRBJ2-7; TRBD2 agrees at 7 bases. Germline V gives CDR1 SGHRS, CDR2 YFSETQ. J gave up 5 bases and V 4 bases, and 12 bases lay outside the gene matches. This CDR3 spans 15 amino acids.

The J gene is TRBJ1-1, the V gene TRBV29-1, with D uncertain. Germline assignment: CDR1 SQVTM and CDR2 ANQGSEA. The CDR3 length is 13 residues. Trimming left V 5 bases short and J 6 bases short, with 16 bases between. The CDR3 DNA follows: TGCAGCGTTACCCGAACGGGAGTTCCTGAAGCTTTCTTT. Its translation: CSVTRTGVPEAFF.

This clonotype was counted at least ten times. CDR3 region: CASSLPGQGRSGNTIYF. The CDR3, as DNA: TGTGCCAGCAGCTTACCGGGACAGGGTCGAAGTGGAAACACCATATATTTT. This rearrangement joins TRBV7-9 to TRBJ1-3; TRBD1 matches at 9 bases. This CDR3 is 17 amino acids long. V shed 2 bases, J shed 3 bases, and the junction held 8 bases outside the gene matches. From germline, CDR1 is SEHNR and CDR2 FQNEAQ (reference sequence).

In this sample, this clonotype turned up many times. V and J are TRBV20-1 and TRBJ2-7; D may match TRBD1 or TRBD2 (6 bases each). Looked up from germline, CDR1 is DFQATT and CDR2 is SNEGSKA (reference sequence). The CDR3 runs to 14 residues. Trimming removed 3 bases from V and 7 bases from J, with 19 bases in between. The CDR3 coding sequence is TGCAGTGCTAGTAGAGCAGGCTTAGGGGGGGAGCAGTACTTC. Its protein is CSASRAGLGGEQYF.

This rearrangement joins TRBV7-9 to TRBJ2-6; a weak D match, TRBD2 (6 bases). The germline CDR1 and CDR2 sequences are SEHNR and FQNEAQ (reference sequence). The V end lost 5 bases, the J end lost 4 bases, and 18 bases lay between the germline ends. There are 17 residues in the CDR3. The CDR3 here is CASSLPGTPYGANVLTF. CDR3 nucleotide sequence: TGTGCCAGCAGCCTACCCGGGACTCCTTACGGGGCCAACGTCCTGACTTTC.

This clonotype has a handful of counts. The chain couples TRBV20-1 to TRBJ2-7; D is perhaps TRBD2 (6 bases). The CDR3 covers 13 residues. Germline CDR1 DFQATT, CDR2 SNEGSKA (reference sequence). The germline V and J ends were trimmed by 5 bases and 5 bases, with 16 bases remaining between them. The CDR3 DNA sequence: TGCAGTGCTCGTCGGGGGAGCTTAAACGAGCAGTACTTC. Its translation is CSARRGSLNEQYF.

The sample holds many counts of this clonotype. The V gene is TRBV5-1, the J gene TRBJ2-5; TRBD2 aligns across 10 bases. Germline V lookup: CDR1 SGHRS, CDR2 YFSETQ. CDR3 size: 13 residues. After removal of 3 bases from V and 4 bases from J, the junction contained 0 bases not matched to a gene. CDR3 residues: CASSSSGRETQYF. The CDR3 DNA reads TGCGCCAGCAGCTCTAGCGGGAGAGAGACCCAGTACTTC.

Note on this clonotype: This may arise from a read error, as a much more abundant clone is one base away. Likely a read error: the CDR3 ends without its conserved phenylalanine or tryptophan. The V gene is TRBV27, the J gene TRBJ1-5; D is unclear. V was pared by 4 bases and J by 3 bases, with 7 bases between. The CDR3 totals 13 residues. Per germline, CDR1 MNHEY and CDR2 SMNVEV (reference sequence). The CDR3 region is CASSSRLNQPQHL. Here the CDR3 DNA reads TGTGCCAGCAGTTCAAGACTCAATCAGCCCCAGCATCTT.

This clonotype was found a few times. The chain links TRBV15 to TRBJ2-1, with D tentatively TRBD1 (6 bases). This CDR3 has 14 residues. CDR1 is LNHNV and CDR2 is YYDKDF in the germline V gene (reference sequence). Trimming shortened V by 4 bases and J by 6 bases, and 13 bases separated the two germline ends. CDR3 in amino acids: CATSIASGANEQFF. As DNA, the CDR3 is TGTGCCACCAGCATTGCGTCAGGGGCCAATGAGCAGTTCTTC.

This clonotype was recorded a few times. CDR3 sequence reads: CASTPSGISNQPQHF. The CDR3 DNA is TGCGCCAGCACCCCATCAGGGATTAGCAATCAGCCCCAGCATTTT. This sequence joins TRBV5-1 and TRBJ1-5; the D gene is possibly TRBD1 (5 bases). Germline V gives CDR1 SGHRS, CDR2 YFSETQ. Trimming cost V 6 bases and J 0 bases, with 13 bases left between them. The CDR3 is 15 residues long.

In this sample, this clonotype turned up many times. This chain links TRBV14 with TRBJ2-3; 8 nucleotides align to TRBD2. The CDR3 length is 15 residues. With V trimmed by 1 base and J by 4 bases, 4 bases remained unmatched. Germline lookup yields CDR1 SGHDN and CDR2 FVKESK. CDR3: CASSQVAGGPDTQYF. The CDR3 DNA reads as TGTGCCAGCAGCCAAGTGGCGGGAGGCCCAGATACGCAGTATTTT.

In this sample, this clonotype turned up many times. V is TRBV12-3 or TRBV12-4 and J is TRBJ2-3; TRBD2 matches at 9 bases. The CDR3 runs to 16 residues. V shed 3 bases, J shed 0 bases, and the junction held 4 bases outside the gene matches. The CDR3 nucleotides are TGTGCCAGCAGTTTTCTAGCGGGGTCAAGCACAGATACGCAGTATTTT. The encoded protein is CASSFLAGSSTDTQYF.

V and J are TRBV7-9 and TRBJ2-7; the match to TRBD2 covers 8 bases. Germline CDR1 reads SEHNR; CDR2 reads FQNEAQ (reference sequence). CDR3 length equals 14 residues. The trim removed 6 bases at V and 6 bases at J, leaving 10 bases unmatched. CDR3 amino acids: CASSPPGGRLEQYF. The CDR3 bases are TGTGCCAGCAGTCCGCCGGGGGGGCGCCTCGAGCAGTACTTC.

This clonotype was detected a few times. The rearrangement links TRBV30 to TRBJ2-7; D gene unclear. The V gene lost 2 bases and the J gene lost 7 bases, with 18 bases spanning the gap. The CDR3 is made up of 14 amino acids. CDR1 and CDR2 from the germline V gene are GTSNPN and SVGIG (reference sequence). The CDR3 loop is CAWSSPLPGGEQYF. CDR3 DNA sequence: TGTGCCTGGAGTTCCCCCCTTCCGGGTGGAGAGCAGTACTTC.